This T cell receptor (beta chain) was documented in a study of graft-versus-host responses after intestinal transplantation. The wider study: Each patient got anti-thymocyte globulin induction, then tacrolimus and steroids for about 3 years.

The V gene's germline CDR1 is SGHKS and CDR2 YYEKEE (reference sequence). The CDR3 runs to 13 residues. The V end lost 0 bases, the J end lost 2 bases, and 5 bases lay between the germline ends. With regard to this clone: Its antigen remains unknown.

Some clones are missing from TCRdb's copy, which holds only in-frame ones; the method was immunoSEQ multiplex PCR. The profile shows over 85,000 clones, 80% to 95% of them singletons. The TCR sequence derives from a human donor who received an intestinal transplant. V is TRBV5-5 and J is TRBJ2-5, with unresolved D. Material: unstimulated CD8+ T cells sorted from spleen or lymph node cells, obtained before intestinal transplant. CDR3 nucleotide sequence: TGTGCCAGCAGCTTGGAGAGACAAGAGACCCAGTACTTC. It yields the protein CASSLERQETQYF.